The 25 T cell receptor beta chains given below trace back to one sample, sequenced in a study of cytomegalovirus exposure and HLA in healthy donors. PCR was performed using 60 Vbeta and 13 Jbeta primers. Libraries were prepared by immunoSEQ multiplex PCR; TCRdb keeps only in-frame clonotypes and omits some of them. The sample lists 90,000 to 150,000 clones, more than 60% occurring once. The sequenced material came from PBMCs. All receptors come from a woman between 40 and 55 years old in good health and CMV-seronegative.

The V and J genes are TRBV9 and TRBJ2-3, with D perhaps TRBD2 (5 bases). The CDR3 runs to 14 residues. V was trimmed by 0 bases and J by 7 bases, leaving 12 bases between them. Germline assignment: CDR1 SGDLS and CDR2 YYNGEE. CDR3 in amino acids: CASSVGSAGNTQYF. The CDR3 DNA sequence: TGTGCCAGCAGCGTAGGTAGCGCTGGAAATACGCAGTATTTT.

CDR3 DNA: TGCGCCAGCAGCTTGGGTGGAGGGGCCGGGGAGCTGTTTTTT. Its translation: CASSLGGGAGELFF. The chain couples TRBV5-1 to TRBJ2-2, with D perhaps matching TRBD2 (6 bases). Germline lookup yields CDR1 SGHRS and CDR2 YFSETQ. Trimming pared 0 bases from V and 6 bases from J, leaving 9 bases between. This CDR3 region has 14 residues. The complete variable domain, with remaining parts taken from reference TRBV5-1 and TRBJ2-2, reads KAGVTQTPRYLIKTRGQQVTLSCSPISGHRSVSWYQQTPGQGLQFLFEYFSETQRNKGNFPGRFSGRQFSNSRSEMNVSTLELGDSALYLCASSLGGGAGELFFGEGSRLTVL.

This clone turned up a few times. The chain uses TRBV19 and TRBJ1-5, with D perhaps matching TRBD1 (6 bases). This CDR3 has 12 residues. The germline gives CDR1 LNHDA, CDR2 SQIVND (reference sequence). Between the trimmed V and J ends, which lost 1 base and 9 bases, there was a span of 7 bases. CDR3 amino acids: CASSIVQGPQHF. The CDR3 bases are TGTGCCAGTAGTATAGTACAGGGGCCCCAGCATTTT.

This rearrangement joins TRBV28 to TRBJ2-5; 10 positions agree with TRBD1. J gave up 4 bases and V 2 bases, and 7 bases lay outside the gene matches. The CDR3 has 16 amino acids. Looked up from germline, CDR1 is MDHEN and CDR2 is SYDVKM. CDR3 residues: CASSLPGQGGGETQYF. The CDR3 DNA sequence: TGTGCCAGCAGTTTACCCGGACAGGGGGGTGGAGAGACCCAGTACTTC. The full variable domain, in which reference TRBV28 and TRBJ2-5 provide the parts outside the CDR3, is DVKVTQSSRYLVKRTGEKVFLECVQDMDHENMFWYRQDPGLGLRLIYFSYDVKMKEKGDIPEGYSVSREKKERFSLILESASTNQTSMYLCASSLPGQGGGETQYFGPGTRLLVL.

The rearrangement links TRBV6-5 to TRBJ1-3, with D unclear. The CDR3 totals 15 residues. Per the germline V gene, CDR1 is MNHEY and CDR2 is SVGAGI. Trimming took 2 bases from V and 0 from J, leaving 8 bases between them. CDR3 loop: CASSYEASSGNTIYF. CDR3 nucleotide sequence: TGTGCCAGCAGTTACGAGGCGAGCTCTGGAAACACCATATATTTT.

The chain links TRBV7-9 to TRBJ1-1; 9 bases are a match to TRBD1. The CDR3 sequence is 15 residues long. V dropped 7 bases and J dropped 4; count of bases not matched to a gene: 10. The V gene's germline CDR1 is SEHNR and CDR2 FQNEAQ (reference sequence). CDR3 bases: TGTGCCAGCACCCTGACAGGGGGTGAGCGCACTGAAGCTTTCTTT. This sequence encodes CASTLTGGERTEAFF.

To note about this clone: The identical CDR3 is also encoded by other nucleotide sequences in the sample. The chain's CDR3 is CASTYSNQPQHF. The CDR3 nucleotides read TGTGCCAGCACTTATAGCAATCAGCCCCAGCATTTT. V and J are TRBV28 and TRBJ1-5; D gene unclear. Between the trimmed V and J ends, which lost 7 bases and 0 bases, there was a span of 4 bases. The CDR3 sequence is 12 residues long. Germline CDR1 MDHEN, CDR2 SYDVKM.

The chain carries TRBV28 and TRBJ1-2; weak D call: TRBD1 (5 bases). The CDR3 has 12 amino acids. Trimming took off 3 bases at V and 3 bases at J, with 5 bases between the two ends. CDR1 is MDHEN, CDR2 SYDVKM, per germline. CDR3 loop: CASSFRDYGYTF. The CDR3 bases are TGTGCCAGCAGTTTCAGGGACTATGGCTACACCTTC.

This clone was detected once. The chain links TRBV18 to TRBJ2-3; D is perhaps TRBD1 (5 bases). The germline V gene encodes CDR1 KGHSH and CDR2 LQKENI. Between the trimmed V and J ends, which lost 2 bases and 1 base, there was a span of 10 bases. The CDR3 consists of 15 residues. The DNA for the CDR3 is TGTGCCAGCTCACCAGGACAAACCCGCACAGATACGCAGTATTTT. The encoded protein is CASSPGQTRTDTQYF. Filled out from reference TRBV18 and TRBJ2-3, the complete variable domain reads NAGVMQNPRHLVRRRGQEARLRCSPMKGHSHVYWYRQLPEEGLKFMVYLQKENIIDESGMPKERFSAEFPKEGPSILRIQQVVRGDSAAYFCASSPGQTRTDTQYFGPGTRLTVL.

The genes are TRBV5-4 and TRBJ1-5; D gene ambiguous. The CDR3 is 17 amino acids. Per the germline V gene, CDR1 is SGHNT and CDR2 is YYREEE (reference sequence). The CDR3 nucleotides are TGTGCAACAAGCTGGGGAGGACCCCGCTATAGCAATCAGCCCCAGCATTTT. Amino acid sequence: CATSWGGPRYSNQPQHF.

This clone was found a few times. The chain uses TRBV7-8 and TRBJ1-4, with D unresolved. This CDR3 spans 16 amino acids. V dropped 5 bases and J dropped 6 bases, with 19 bases sitting between them. Germline assignment: CDR1 SGHVS and CDR2 FQNEAQ. CDR3 loop: CASSLASITADEKLFF. The CDR3 nucleotides are TGTGCCAGCAGCCTGGCCTCTATAACGGCGGATGAAAAACTGTTTTTT.

V gene TRBV18 combines with J gene TRBJ2-5; possible D gene TRBD1, 6 bases. The ends were cut back, 3 bases at V and 2 bases at J, with 13 bases in the middle. Germline CDR1 reads KGHSH; CDR2 reads LQKENI. The CDR3 contains 15 residues. The CDR3, as DNA: TGTGCCAGCTCACCCCGAGAAGGGGGACAAGAGACCCAGTACTTC. Encoded protein: CASSPREGGQETQYF.

This clone was observed a few times. The gene calls are TRBV4-1 and TRBJ1-2; 12 bases are shared with TRBD1. In germline, CDR1 is MGHRA, CDR2 YSYEKL. The CDR3 has 17 residues. With 0 bases clipped from V and 3 bases from J, the junction kept 5 bases outside the gene matches. CDR3 protein: CASSQDGGQGADYGYTF. The CDR3 bases are TGCGCCAGCAGCCAAGATGGGGGACAGGGGGCTGACTATGGCTACACCTTC.

The sample holds a few counts of this clone. The CDR3 DNA reads as TGTGCCAGCAGTTTGAGGCAGGGGTCCTACTCCTATAATTCACCCCTCCACTTT. Its protein product is CASSLRQGSYSYNSPLHF. The V gene is TRBV27, the J gene TRBJ1-6; D may be TRBD1 (6 bases). The CDR3 is 18 residues long. Germline V gene sequence: CDR1 MNHEY, CDR2 SMNVEV (reference sequence). V lost 3 bases to trimming and J lost 0 bases, with 15 bases between them.

This clone was seen a single time. This rearrangement joins TRBV5-1 to TRBJ1-1; no firm D call. This CDR3 region has 14 residues. Germline CDR1 and CDR2: SGHRS and YFSETQ. V was cut by 4 bases and J by 2 bases, with 12 bases left in between. In DNA, the CDR3 is TGCGCCAGCAGCCCACGGACGGGAAACACTGAAGCTTTCTTT. Amino acids: CASSPRTGNTEAFF. The entire variable domain, with the rest obtained from reference TRBV5-1 and TRBJ1-1, is as follows: KAGVTQTPRYLIKTRGQQVTLSCSPISGHRSVSWYQQTPGQGLQFLFEYFSETQRNKGNFPGRFSGRQFSNSRSEMNVSTLELGDSALYLCASSPRTGNTEAFFGQGTRLTVV.

With regard to this clone: An end of the junction does not agree with germline; a read error may underlie this. The chain employs TRBV7-9 and TRBJ2-1, with D perhaps TRBD2 (6 bases). This CDR3 has 15 amino acids. Germline V gene sequence: CDR1 SEHNR, CDR2 FQNEAQ (reference sequence). The chain's CDR3 is CSSSLALGLYNEQFF. The CDR3 DNA reads TGTTCCAGCAGCTTAGCCCTGGGACTCTACAATGAGCAGTTCTTC.

This chain uses TRBV7-3 with TRBJ2-2; 7 nucleotides agree with TRBD2. The V and J ends lost 3 bases and 0 bases, in that order; junction bases with no gene match: 10. The CDR3 is 18 amino acids. Germline CDR1 and CDR2: SGHTA and FQGTGA. In nucleotides, the CDR3 is TGTGCCAGCAGCTTTCTCGGGCCTAGCGGAACGAACACCGGGGAGCTGTTTTTT. This codes for CASSFLGPSGTNTGELFF.

V and J are TRBV9 and TRBJ2-7; tentative D call: TRBD2 (6 bases). Germline CDR1 SGDLS, CDR2 YYNGEE. The CDR3 has 18 amino acids. V dropped 0 bases and J dropped 0 bases, with 19 bases sitting between them. In DNA, the CDR3 is TGTGCCAGCAGCGTAGCCGATCGGGCGGACTATCCCTCCTACGAGCAGTACTTC. This encodes CASSVADRADYPSYEQYF.

This clone has only a few counts. The genes are TRBV5-1 and TRBJ1-1; D call uncertain. The CDR3 is made up of 15 amino acids. V gave up 2 bases and J gave up 11 bases, with 22 bases separating them. CDR1 SGHRS and CDR2 YFSETQ come from the germline V gene. DNA of the CDR3: TGCGCCAGCAGCTTAATCGCAACCGACAAATTTCGGGCTTTCTTT. Its translation: CASSLIATDKFRAFF.

This chain joins TRBV5-1 and TRBJ2-5; TRBD2 might be the D (6 bases). Trimming took 4 bases from V and 2 from J, leaving 15 bases between them. The CDR3 contains 15 residues. CDR1 is SGHRS, CDR2 YFSETQ, per germline. CDR3 in amino acids: CASSPLTGLQETQYF. CDR3 bases: TGCGCCAGCAGCCCACTCACGGGACTTCAAGAGACCCAGTACTTC.

This clone was found a few times. The chain uses TRBV4-3 and TRBJ1-4; tentative D call: TRBD1 (5 bases). Between the trimmed V and J ends, which lost 4 bases and 7 bases, there was a span of 19 bases. The CDR3 is 16 residues long. Germline V gives CDR1 LGHNA, CDR2 YSLEER. Written as DNA, the CDR3 is TGCGCCAGCAGCCTGACGCTCGGGGGTTCCCTTGAAAAACTGTTTTTT. Amino acids: CASSLTLGGSLEKLFF.

The rearrangement uses TRBV11-1 and TRBJ2-1; 7 nucleotides match TRBD2. The CDR3 consists of 16 residues. Germline V lookup: CDR1 SGHAT, CDR2 FQDESV (reference sequence). With 0 bases clipped from V and 3 bases from J, the junction kept 5 bases outside the gene matches. The CDR3 here is CASSLAPTSNYNEQFF. CDR3 in DNA: TGTGCCAGCAGCTTAGCGCCGACTAGCAACTACAATGAGCAGTTCTTC.

The chain combines TRBV5-6 with TRBJ2-2; D unresolved. V gave up 4 bases and J gave up 2 bases, with 6 bases separating them. The CDR3 is 13 residues long. CDR1 SGHDT and CDR2 YYEEEE come from the germline V gene. CDR3 bases: TGTGCCAGCAGCCGTATCAACACCGGGGAGCTGTTTTTT. Translated: CASSRINTGELFF.

This rearrangement joins TRBV7-3 to TRBJ2-1; 7 nucleotides line up with TRBD2. V dropped 5 bases and J dropped 3; count of bases not matched to a gene: 7. Germline CDR1 SGHTA, CDR2 FQGTGA. The CDR3 runs to 15 residues. The CDR3 region has the DNA TGTGCCAGCAGCAATCGGGCTAGCGGCTACAATGAGCAGTTCTTC. Its translation is CASSNRASGYNEQFF.

The chain has TRBV7-6 and TRBJ1-1; 8 nucleotides line up with TRBD1. This CDR3 has 13 amino acids. Germline lookup yields CDR1 SGHVS and CDR2 FNYEAQ. The junction had 3 bases not matched to a gene; V was cut back by 5 bases and J by 4 bases. The CDR3 reads CASSIQGGTEAFF. The CDR3 nucleotides are TGTGCCAGCAGCATACAGGGGGGCACTGAAGCTTTCTTT.